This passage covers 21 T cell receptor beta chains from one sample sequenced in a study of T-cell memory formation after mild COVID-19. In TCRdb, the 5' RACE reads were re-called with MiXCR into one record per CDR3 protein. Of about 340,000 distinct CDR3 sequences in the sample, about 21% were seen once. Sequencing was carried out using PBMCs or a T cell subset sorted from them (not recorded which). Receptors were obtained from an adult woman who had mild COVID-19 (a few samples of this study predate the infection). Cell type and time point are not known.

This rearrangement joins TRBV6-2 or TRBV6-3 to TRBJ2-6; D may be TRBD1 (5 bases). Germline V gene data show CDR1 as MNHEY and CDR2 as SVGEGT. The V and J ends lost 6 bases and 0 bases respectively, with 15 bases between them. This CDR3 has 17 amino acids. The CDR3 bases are TGTGCCAGCAGCTTGGGGCAGGGAAGCTCTGGGGCCAACGTCCTGACTTTC. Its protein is CASSLGQGSSGANVLTF.

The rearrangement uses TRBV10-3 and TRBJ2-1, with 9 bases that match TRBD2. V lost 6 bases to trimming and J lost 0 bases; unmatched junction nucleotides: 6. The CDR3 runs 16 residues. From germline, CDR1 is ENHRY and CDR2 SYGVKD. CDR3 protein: CAIRGVSGSSYNEQFF. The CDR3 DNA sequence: TGTGCCATCAGAGGAGTTAGCGGGAGCTCCTACAATGAGCAGTTCTTC.

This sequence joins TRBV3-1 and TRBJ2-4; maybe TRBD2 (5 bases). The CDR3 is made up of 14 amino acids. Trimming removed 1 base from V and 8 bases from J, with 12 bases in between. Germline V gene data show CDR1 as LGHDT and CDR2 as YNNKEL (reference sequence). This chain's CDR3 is CASSQAAIGDIQYF. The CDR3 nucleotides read TGTGCCAGCAGCCAAGCGGCCATCGGGGACATTCAGTACTTC.

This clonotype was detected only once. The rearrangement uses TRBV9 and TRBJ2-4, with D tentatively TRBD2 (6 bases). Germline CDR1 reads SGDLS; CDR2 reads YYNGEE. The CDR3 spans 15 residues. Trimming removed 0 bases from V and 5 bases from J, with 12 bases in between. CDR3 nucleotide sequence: TGTGCCAGCAGCGTAGGCGGGGATACCGAAAACATTCAGTACTTC. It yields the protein CASSVGGDTENIQYF.

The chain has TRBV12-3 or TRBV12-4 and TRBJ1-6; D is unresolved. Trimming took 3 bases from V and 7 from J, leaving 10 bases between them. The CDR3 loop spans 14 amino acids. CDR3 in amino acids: CASSFRGRNSPLHF. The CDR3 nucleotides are TGTGCCAGCAGTTTCCGGGGTCGGAATTCACCCCTCCACTTT.

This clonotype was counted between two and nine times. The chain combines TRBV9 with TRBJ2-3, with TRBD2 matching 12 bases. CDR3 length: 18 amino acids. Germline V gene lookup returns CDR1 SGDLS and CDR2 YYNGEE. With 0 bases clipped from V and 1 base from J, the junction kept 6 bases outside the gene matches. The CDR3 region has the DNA TGTGCCAGCAGCGTAGGGCTAGCGGGAGGGATCGGCACAGATACGCAGTATTTT. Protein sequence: CASSVGLAGGIGTDTQYF.

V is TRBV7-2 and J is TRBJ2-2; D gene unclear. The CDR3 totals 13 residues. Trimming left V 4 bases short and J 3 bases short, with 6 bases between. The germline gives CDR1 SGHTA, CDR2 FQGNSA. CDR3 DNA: TGTGCCAGCAGCTCGCCCCACACCGGGGAGCTGTTTTTT. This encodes CASSSPHTGELFF.

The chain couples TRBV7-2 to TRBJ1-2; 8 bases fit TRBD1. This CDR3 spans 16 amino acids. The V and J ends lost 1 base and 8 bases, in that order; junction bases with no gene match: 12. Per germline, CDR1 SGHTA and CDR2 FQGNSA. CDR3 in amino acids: CASSLGGGQGKSGYTF. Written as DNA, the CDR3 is TGTGCCAGCAGCTTAGGAGGCGGACAGGGCAAAAGCGGCTACACCTTC. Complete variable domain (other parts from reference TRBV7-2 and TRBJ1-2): GAGVSQSPSNKVTEKGKDVELRCDPISGHTALYWYRQSLGQGLEFLIYFQGNSAPDKSGLPSDRFSAERTGGSVSTLTIQRTQQEDSAVYLCASSLGGGQGKSGYTFGSGTRLTVV.

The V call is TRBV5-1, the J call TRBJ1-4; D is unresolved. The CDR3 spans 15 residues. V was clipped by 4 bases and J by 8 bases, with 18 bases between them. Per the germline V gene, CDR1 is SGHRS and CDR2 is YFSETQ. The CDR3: CASSQDPTSGEKLFF. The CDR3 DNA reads TGCGCCAGCAGCCAAGACCCTACCTCCGGGGAAAAACTGTTTTTT.

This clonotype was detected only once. DNA for the CDR3: TGTGCCAGCAGCTTTTTTGGGACAGGACATCCATTTCACCCCTACGAGCAGTACTTC. Protein sequence: CASSFFGTGHPFHPYEQYF. The V gene is TRBV13, the J gene TRBJ2-7, with TRBD1 matching over 8 bases. The CDR3 covers 19 residues. Germline lookup yields CDR1 PRHDT and CDR2 FYEKMQ (reference sequence). The V gene end was trimmed by 3 bases and the J gene end by 2 bases; junction bases not matched to a gene: 18. The full variable domain, in which reference TRBV13 and TRBJ2-7 provide the parts outside the CDR3, is AAGVIQSPRHLIKEKRETATLKCYPIPRHDTVYWYQQGPGQDPQFLISFYEKMQSDKGSIPDRFSAQQFSDYHSELNMSSLELGDSALYFCASSFFGTGHPFHPYEQYFGPGTRLTVT.

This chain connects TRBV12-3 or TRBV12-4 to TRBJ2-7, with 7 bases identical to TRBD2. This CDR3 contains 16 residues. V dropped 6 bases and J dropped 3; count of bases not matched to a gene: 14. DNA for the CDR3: TGTGCCAGCAGCTCCCGGTTGGCGGGGGATTTCTACGAGCAGTACTTC. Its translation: CASSSRLAGDFYEQYF.

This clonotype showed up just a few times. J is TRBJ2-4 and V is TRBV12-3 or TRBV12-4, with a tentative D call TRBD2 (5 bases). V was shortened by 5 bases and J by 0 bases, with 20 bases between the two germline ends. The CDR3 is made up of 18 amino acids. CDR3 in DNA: TGTGCCAGCAGTCCGCTCATTAGCGCGCTACTAGCCAAAAACATTCAGTACTTC. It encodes CASSPLISALLAKNIQYF.

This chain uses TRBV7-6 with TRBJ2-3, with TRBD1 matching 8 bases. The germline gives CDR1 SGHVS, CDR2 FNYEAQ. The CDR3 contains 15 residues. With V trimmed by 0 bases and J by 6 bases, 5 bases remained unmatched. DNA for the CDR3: TGTGCCAGCAGCTTAGCCCAGGGGGCGGGTGATACGCAGTATTTT. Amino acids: CASSLAQGAGDTQYF.

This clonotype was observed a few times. Written as DNA, the CDR3 is TGTGCCAGCAGCGTCGCCTTGGGGTATAGCACAGATACGCAGTATTTT. Protein product: CASSVALGYSTDTQYF. The genes are TRBV9 and TRBJ2-3; D remains unclear. The CDR3 spans 16 residues. The germline V gene has CDR1 SGDLS and CDR2 YYNGEE. Between the trimmed V and J ends, which lost 2 bases and 0 bases, there was a span of 13 bases.

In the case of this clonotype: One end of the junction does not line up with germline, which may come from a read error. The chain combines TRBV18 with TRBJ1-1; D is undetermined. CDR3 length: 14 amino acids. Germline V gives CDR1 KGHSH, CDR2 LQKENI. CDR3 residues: CASSSPDGYTEAFF. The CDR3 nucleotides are TGTGCCAGCTCATCACCGGACGGCTACACTGAAGCTTTCTTT.

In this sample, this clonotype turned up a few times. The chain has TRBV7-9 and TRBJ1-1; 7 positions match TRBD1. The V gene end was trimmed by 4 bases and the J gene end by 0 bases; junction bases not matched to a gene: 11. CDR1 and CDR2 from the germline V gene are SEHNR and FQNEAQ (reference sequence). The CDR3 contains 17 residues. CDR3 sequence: CASSWVQGSNMNTEAFF. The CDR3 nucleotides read TGTGCCAGCAGCTGGGTACAGGGGTCAAACATGAACACTGAAGCTTTCTTT. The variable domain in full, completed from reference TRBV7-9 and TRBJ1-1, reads DTGVSQNPRHKITKRGQNVTFRCDPISEHNRLYWYRQTLGQGPEFLTYFQNEAQLEKSRLLSDRFSAERPKGSFSTLEIQRTEQGDSAMYLCASSWVQGSNMNTEAFFGQGTRLTVV.

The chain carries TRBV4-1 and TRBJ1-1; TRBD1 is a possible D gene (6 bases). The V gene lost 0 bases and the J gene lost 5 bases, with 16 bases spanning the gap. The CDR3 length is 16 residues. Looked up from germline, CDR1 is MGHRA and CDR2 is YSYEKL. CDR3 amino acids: CASSQDFPQGGTEAFF. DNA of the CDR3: TGCGCCAGCAGCCAAGATTTCCCACAGGGAGGGACTGAAGCTTTCTTT.

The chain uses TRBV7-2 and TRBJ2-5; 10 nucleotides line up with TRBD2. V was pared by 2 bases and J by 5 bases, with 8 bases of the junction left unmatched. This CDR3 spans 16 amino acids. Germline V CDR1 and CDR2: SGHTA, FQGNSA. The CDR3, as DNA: TGTGCCAGCAGCTTACAGGCTAGCGGGGGTTGGGAGACCCAGTACTTC. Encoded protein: CASSLQASGGWETQYF. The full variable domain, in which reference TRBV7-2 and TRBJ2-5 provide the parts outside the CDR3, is GAGVSQSPSNKVTEKGKDVELRCDPISGHTALYWYRQSLGQGLEFLIYFQGNSAPDKSGLPSDRFSAERTGGSVSTLTIQRTQQEDSAVYLCASSLQASGGWETQYFGPGTRLLVL.

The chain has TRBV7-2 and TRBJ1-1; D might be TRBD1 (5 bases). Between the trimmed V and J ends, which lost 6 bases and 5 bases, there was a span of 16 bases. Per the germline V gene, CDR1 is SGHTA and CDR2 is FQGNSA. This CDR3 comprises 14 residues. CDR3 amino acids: CASSRIQGRTEAFF. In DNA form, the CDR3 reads TGTGCCAGCAGTCGGATTCAGGGAAGGACTGAAGCTTTCTTT.

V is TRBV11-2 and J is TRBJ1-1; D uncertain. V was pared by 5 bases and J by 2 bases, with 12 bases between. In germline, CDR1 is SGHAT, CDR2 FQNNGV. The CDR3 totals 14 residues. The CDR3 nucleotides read TGTGCCAGCAGCCGGGGAATATATAACACTGAAGCTTTCTTT. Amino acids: CASSRGIYNTEAFF.

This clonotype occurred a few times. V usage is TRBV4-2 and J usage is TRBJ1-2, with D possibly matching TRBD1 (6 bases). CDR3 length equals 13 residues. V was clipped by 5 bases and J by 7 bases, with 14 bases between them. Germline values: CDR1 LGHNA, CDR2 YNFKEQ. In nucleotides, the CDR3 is TGTGCCAGCAGCTCCCGGGTAGGGGGTGGCTACACCTTC. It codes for CASSSRVGGGYTF.